A selection of T cell receptor beta chains follows, all from one sample in a study of T-cell reconstitution after alpha-beta-depleted transplantation in children. TCRdb fed the PCR reads into MiXCR, producing one record per CDR3 protein. The sample lists a few hundred thousand distinct CDR3 sequences; under 15% were seen once. The specimen comprised PBMCs, mostly from graft donor cells, sampled 360 days after TCRalphabeta/CD19-depleted stem cell transplant. The source of these receptors is a male patient aged 10 to 17 who had a stem cell transplant for acute myeloid leukemia, so the T cells may come from the graft donor. The CDR3 runs from the conserved cysteine through the conserved F or W. Each record gives: clone size, V gene, J gene, D gene, CDR3 DNA, CDR3 protein. The D gene is left open where the match is weak. Clone size is shown for a subset of rows, as once, few, many or a class of expanded clone.

>few|TRBV28|TRBJ1-5|-
TGTGCCAGCAGTTTAATGGGTGATCAGCCCCAGCATTTT
CASSLMGDQPQHF
>many|TRBV21-1|TRBJ2-1|-
TGTGCCAGCAGCAAAGTGAGGACAGGGGTGAGGATACGAAGGTACAATGAGCAGTTCTTC
CASSKVRTGVRIRRYNEQFF
>few|TRBV20-1|TRBJ2-3|TRBD1
TGCAGTGCTAGTATGAGCTTGGGACAGCCTACGCAGTATTTT
CSASMSLGQPTQYF
>-|TRBV28|TRBJ1-6|-
TGTGCCAGCAGTTTATGGCCGGGGGTTCATAATTCACCCCTCCACTTT
CASSLWPGVHNSPLHF
>-|TRBV28|TRBJ1-5|-
TGTGCCAGCAGTTTTAGCAGGGCAGGGCAGCCCCAGCATTTT
CASSFSRAGQPQHF
>many|TRBV28|TRBJ2-7|-
TGTGCCAGCAGGGCGACTTTTCTTACCTACGAGCAGTACTTC
CASRATFLTYEQYF
>many|TRBV27|TRBJ2-7|TRBD1
TGTGCCAGCAGTACGCGGACAGGGGGTCGTATCTACGAGCAGTACTTC
CASSTRTGGRIYEQYF
>many|TRBV3-1|TRBJ2-7|-
TGTGCCAGCAGCCAAGGGCCCTCCCTCGGCCACGAGCAGTACTTC
CASSQGPSLGHEQYF
>-|TRBV18|TRBJ2-3|TRBD2
TGTGCCAGCTCACGGCCCGGGACTACCCGTCACGATACGCAGTATTTT
CASSRPGTTRHDTQYF
>few|TRBV28|TRBJ1-1|TRBD1
TGTGCCAGCAGTCTGACAGGGGCTGAAGCTTTCTTT
CASSLTGAEAFF
>-|TRBV11-2|TRBJ2-1|TRBD2
TGTGCCAGCAGCTTCTACGGCGTGTTACTAGCGGGAGCAAATGAGCAGTTCTTC
CASSFYGVLLAGANEQFF
>-|TRBV27|TRBJ2-1|TRBD1
TGTGCCAGTTTTCGAATTACAGGGGGCGTCTACAATGAGCAGTTCTTC
CASFRITGGVYNEQFF
>-|TRBV6-2/TRBV6-3|TRBJ2-7|TRBD1
TGTGCCGCCGAGGGGGGACAGGGACCCTACGAGCAGTACTTC
CAAEGGQGPYEQYF
>-|TRBV6-2/TRBV6-3|TRBJ2-1|TRBD2
TGTGCCAGCAGATACCCGGGACTAGCCTCCTCCTACAATGAGCAGTTCTTC
CASRYPGLASSYNEQFF
>many|TRBV7-2|TRBJ1-2|TRBD1
TGTGCCAGCAGCCCCTCGGTAGGGGGCAACTATGGCTACACCTTC
CASSPSVGGNYGYTF
>few|TRBV27|TRBJ1-1|TRBD1
TGTGCCAGCAGTTTCTCAGGGAGGGGGCTTGAAGCTTTCTTT
CASSFSGRGLEAFF
>-|TRBV20-1|TRBJ2-7|-
TGCAGTGCTATTGAGTTCCGGACTTCTTCCTACGAGCAGTACTTC
CSAIEFRTSSYEQYF
>few|TRBV15|TRBJ2-5|-
TGTGCCACCAGCAGAGATTGGAGGCCACGGAGGGAGACCCAGTACTTC
CATSRDWRPRRETQYF
>many|TRBV18|TRBJ2-7|TRBD1
TGTGCCAGCTCGTCGACAGGGGGCCCCTACGAGCAGTACTTC
CASSSTGGPYEQYF
>few|TRBV5-1|TRBJ1-1|TRBD1
TGCGCCAGCAGCACACGGACAGGGCGAGCTGAAGCTTTCTTT
CASSTRTGRAEAFF
>few|TRBV20-1|TRBJ2-1|-
TGCAGTGCTAGAGATGCAGGGGTCCATTACAATGAGCAGTTCTTC
CSARDAGVHYNEQFF
>many|TRBV21-1|TRBJ2-5|-
TGTGCCAGCAGCAAAAAAATCGGGACCCAGTACTTC
CASSKKIGTQYF
>many|TRBV29-1|TRBJ2-5|-
TGCAGCGTTGAAGCGTTAATCAAAGAGACCCAGTACTTC
CSVEALIKETQYF
>-|TRBV7-9|TRBJ2-7|-
TGTGCCAGCAGCTCCTTGGTAGCGGCGAGAGAGCAGTACTTC
CASSSLVAAREQYF
>few|TRBV6-2/TRBV6-3|TRBJ2-7|TRBD2
TGTGCCAGCAGAGAGGTCCCGGGGGGGAGTAGCTACGAGCAGTACTTC
CASREVPGGSSYEQYF
>-|TRBV18|TRBJ2-7|TRBD1
TGTGCCAGCGCCCGGACAGGGAATGACGAGCAGTACTTC
CASARTGNDEQYF
>-|TRBV25-1|TRBJ2-7|TRBD2
TGTGCCAGAAGTCCCCGGGGGGGCTTGAGCGAGCAGTACTTC
CARSPRGGLSEQYF
>few|TRBV5-1|TRBJ2-7|TRBD1
TGCGCCAGCAGTCTTAAGACAGGGGGCTGGAACGAGCAGTACTTC
CASSLKTGGWNEQYF
>-|TRBV7-3|TRBJ2-7|-
TGTGCCAGCAGCTTAAATGACCACGAGCAGTACTTC
CASSLNDHEQYF
>few|TRBV28|TRBJ2-2|-
TGTGCCAGCACCCCACTCCTAACCGGGGAGCTGTTTTTT
CASTPLLTGELFF
>many|TRBV7-3|TRBJ2-1|TRBD2
TGTGCCAGCAGCCTTGGCGGGGGGACCCACTCCTACAATGAGCAGTTCTTC
CASSLGGGTHSYNEQFF
>-|TRBV20-1|TRBJ2-7|-
TGCAGTGCTAGACTTAGTACACGTTACGAGCAGTACTTC
CSARLSTRYEQYF